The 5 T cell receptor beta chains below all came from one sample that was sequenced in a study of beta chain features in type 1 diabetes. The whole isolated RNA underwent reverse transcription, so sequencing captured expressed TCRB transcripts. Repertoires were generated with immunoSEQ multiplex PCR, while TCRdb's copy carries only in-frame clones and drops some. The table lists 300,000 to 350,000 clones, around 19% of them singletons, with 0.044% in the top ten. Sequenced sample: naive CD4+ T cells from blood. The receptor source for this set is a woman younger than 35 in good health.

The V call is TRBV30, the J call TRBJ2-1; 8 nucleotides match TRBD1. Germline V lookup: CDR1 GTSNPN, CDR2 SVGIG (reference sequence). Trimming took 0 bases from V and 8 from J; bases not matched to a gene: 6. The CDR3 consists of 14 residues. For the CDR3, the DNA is TGTGCCTGGAGTGTGGGCAGGGGGCCTGATGAGCAGTTCTTC. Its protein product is CAWSVGRGPDEQFF.

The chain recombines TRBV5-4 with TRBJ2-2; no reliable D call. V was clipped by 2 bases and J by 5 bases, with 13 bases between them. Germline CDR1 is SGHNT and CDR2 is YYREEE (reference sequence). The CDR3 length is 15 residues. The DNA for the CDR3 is TGTGCCAGCAGCTTTCAAACCGCCGAGACCGGGGAGCTGTTTTTT. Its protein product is CASSFQTAETGELFF.

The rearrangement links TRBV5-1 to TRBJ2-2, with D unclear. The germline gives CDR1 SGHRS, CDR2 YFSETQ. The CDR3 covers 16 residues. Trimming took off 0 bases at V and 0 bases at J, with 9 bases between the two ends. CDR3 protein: CASSLDRHANTGELFF. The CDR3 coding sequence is TGCGCCAGCAGCTTGGATAGACACGCGAACACCGGGGAGCTGTTTTTT.

DNA of the CDR3: TGCGCCAGCAGCCAAATAGCGGGACCGCAAGAGACCCAGTACTTC. Protein: CASSQIAGPQETQYF. The chain carries TRBV4-3 and TRBJ2-5, with 8 bases identical to TRBD2. The V gene end was trimmed by 2 bases and the J gene end by 2 bases; junction bases not matched to a gene: 4. The length of the CDR3 is 15 residues. Germline V gives CDR1 LGHNA, CDR2 YSLEER.

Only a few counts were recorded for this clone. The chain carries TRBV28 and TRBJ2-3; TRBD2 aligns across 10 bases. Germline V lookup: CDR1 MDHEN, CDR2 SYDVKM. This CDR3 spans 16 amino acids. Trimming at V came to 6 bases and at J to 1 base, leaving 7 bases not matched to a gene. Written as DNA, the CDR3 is TGTGCCAGCAGCTTGATAGCGGGGGGCCGCACAGATACGCAGTATTTT. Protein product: CASSLIAGGRTDTQYF.